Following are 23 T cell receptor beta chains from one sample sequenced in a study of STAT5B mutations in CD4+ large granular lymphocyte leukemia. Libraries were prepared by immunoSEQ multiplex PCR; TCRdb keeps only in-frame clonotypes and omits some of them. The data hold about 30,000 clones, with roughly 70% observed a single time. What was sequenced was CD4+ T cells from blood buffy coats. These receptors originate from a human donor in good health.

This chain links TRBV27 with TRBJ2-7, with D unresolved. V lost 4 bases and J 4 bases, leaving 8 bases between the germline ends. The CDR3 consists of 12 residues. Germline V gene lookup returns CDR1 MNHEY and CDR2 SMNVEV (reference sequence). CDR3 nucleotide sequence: TGTGCCAGCAGTTCGGTCGGGTACGAGCAGTACTTC. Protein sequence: CASSSVGYEQYF.

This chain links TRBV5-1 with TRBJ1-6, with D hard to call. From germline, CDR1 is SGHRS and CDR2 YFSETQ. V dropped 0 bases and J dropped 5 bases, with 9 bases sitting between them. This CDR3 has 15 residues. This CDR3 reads CASSLGGSNNSPLHF. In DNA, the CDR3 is TGCGCCAGCAGCTTGGGAGGGAGTAATAATTCACCCCTCCACTTT.

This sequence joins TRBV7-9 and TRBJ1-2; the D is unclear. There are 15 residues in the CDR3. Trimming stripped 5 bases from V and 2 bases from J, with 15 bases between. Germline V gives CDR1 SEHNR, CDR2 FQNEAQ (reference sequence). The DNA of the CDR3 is TGTGCCAGCAGCCAACCCGGACGTATAAACTATGGCTACACCTTC. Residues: CASSQPGRINYGYTF.

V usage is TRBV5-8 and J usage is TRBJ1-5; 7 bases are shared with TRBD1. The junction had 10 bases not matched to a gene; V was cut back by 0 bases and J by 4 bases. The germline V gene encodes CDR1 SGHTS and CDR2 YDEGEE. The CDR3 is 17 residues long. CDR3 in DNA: TGTGCCAGCAGCTTGGTTGTATCGACAGGGAAAAATCAGCCCCAGCATTTT. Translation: CASSLVVSTGKNQPQHF. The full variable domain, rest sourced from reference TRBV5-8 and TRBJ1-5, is EAGVTQSPTHLIKTRGQQATLRCSPISGHTSVYWYQQALGLGLQFLLWYDEGEERNRGNFPPRFSGRQFPNYSSELNVNALELEDSALYLCASSLVVSTGKNQPQHFGDGTRLSIL.

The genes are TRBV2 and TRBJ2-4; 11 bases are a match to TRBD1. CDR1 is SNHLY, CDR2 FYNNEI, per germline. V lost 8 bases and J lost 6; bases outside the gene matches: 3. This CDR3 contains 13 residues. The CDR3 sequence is CASGQGAVNIQYF. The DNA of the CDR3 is TGTGCCAGCGGACAGGGGGCTGTAAACATTCAGTACTTC.

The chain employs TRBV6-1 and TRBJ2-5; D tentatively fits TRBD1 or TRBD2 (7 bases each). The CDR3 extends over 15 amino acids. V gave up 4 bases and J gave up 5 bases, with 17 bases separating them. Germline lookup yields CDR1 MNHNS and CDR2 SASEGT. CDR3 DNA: TGTGCCAGCAGTGGGGGGACAGCGGGGTCGGAGACCCAGTACTTC. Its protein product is CASSGGTAGSETQYF.

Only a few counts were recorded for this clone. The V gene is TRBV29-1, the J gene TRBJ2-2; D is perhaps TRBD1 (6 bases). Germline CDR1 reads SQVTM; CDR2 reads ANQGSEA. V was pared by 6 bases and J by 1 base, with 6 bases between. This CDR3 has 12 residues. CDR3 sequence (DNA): TGCAGCGTCAGGGGGAACACCGGGGAGCTGTTTTTT. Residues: CSVRGNTGELFF.

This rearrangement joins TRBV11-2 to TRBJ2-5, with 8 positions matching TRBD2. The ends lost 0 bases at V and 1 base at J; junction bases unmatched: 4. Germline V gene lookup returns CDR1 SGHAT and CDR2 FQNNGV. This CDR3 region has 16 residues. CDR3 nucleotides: TGTGCCAGCAGCTTAGAATCGGGGGGGCCCCAAGAGACCCAGTACTTC. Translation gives CASSLESGGPQETQYF. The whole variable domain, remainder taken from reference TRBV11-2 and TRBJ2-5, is EAGVAQSPRYKIIEKRQSVAFWCNPISGHATLYWYQQILGQGPKLLIQFQNNGVVDDSQLPKDRFSAERLKGVDSTLKIQPAKLEDSAVYLCASSLESGGPQETQYFGPGTRLLVL.

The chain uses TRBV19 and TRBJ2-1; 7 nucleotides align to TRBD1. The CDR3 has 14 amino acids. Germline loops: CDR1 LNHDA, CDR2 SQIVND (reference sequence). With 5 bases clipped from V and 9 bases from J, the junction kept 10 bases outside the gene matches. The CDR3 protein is CASSFRTGSGEQFF. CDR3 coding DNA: TGTGCCAGTAGTTTTAGGACAGGCTCGGGTGAGCAGTTCTTC.

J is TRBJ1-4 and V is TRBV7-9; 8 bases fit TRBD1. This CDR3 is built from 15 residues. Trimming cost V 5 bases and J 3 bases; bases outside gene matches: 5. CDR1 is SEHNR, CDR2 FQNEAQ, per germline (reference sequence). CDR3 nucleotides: TGTGCCAGCAGCCCAGGGACAGGACCTAATGAAAAACTGTTTTTT. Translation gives CASSPGTGPNEKLFF.

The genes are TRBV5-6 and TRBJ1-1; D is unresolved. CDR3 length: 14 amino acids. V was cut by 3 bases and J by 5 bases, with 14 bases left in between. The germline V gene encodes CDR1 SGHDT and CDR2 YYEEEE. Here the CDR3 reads CASSWFTGGTEAFF. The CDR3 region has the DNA TGTGCCAGCAGCTGGTTCACCGGCGGGACTGAAGCTTTCTTT. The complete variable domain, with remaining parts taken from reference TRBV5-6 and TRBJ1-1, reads DAGVTQSPTHLIKTRGQQVTLRCSPKSGHDTVSWYQQALGQGPQFIFQYYEEEERQRGNFPDRFSGHQFPNYSSELNVNALLLGDSALYLCASSWFTGGTEAFFGQGTRLTVV.

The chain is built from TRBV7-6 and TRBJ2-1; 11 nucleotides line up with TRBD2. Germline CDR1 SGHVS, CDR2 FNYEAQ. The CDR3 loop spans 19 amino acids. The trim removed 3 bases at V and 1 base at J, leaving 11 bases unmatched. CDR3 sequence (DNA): TGTGCCAGCAGCTTCGTTTCAGGAATAGCGGGGGGGTCCTACAATGAGCAGTTCTTC. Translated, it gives CASSFVSGIAGGSYNEQFF.

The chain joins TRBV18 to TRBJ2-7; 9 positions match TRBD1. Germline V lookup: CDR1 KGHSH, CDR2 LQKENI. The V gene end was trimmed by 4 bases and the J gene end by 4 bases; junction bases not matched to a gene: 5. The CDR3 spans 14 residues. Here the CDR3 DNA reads TGTGCCAGCTCACTCCCGGGACAGGGTTACGAGCAGTACTTC. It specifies CASSLPGQGYEQYF.

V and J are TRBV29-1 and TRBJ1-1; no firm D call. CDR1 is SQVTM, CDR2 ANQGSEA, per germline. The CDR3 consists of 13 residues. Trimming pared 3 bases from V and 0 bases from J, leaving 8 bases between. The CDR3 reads CSVEVGMNTEAFF. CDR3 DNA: TGCAGCGTTGAGGTCGGAATGAACACTGAAGCTTTCTTT.

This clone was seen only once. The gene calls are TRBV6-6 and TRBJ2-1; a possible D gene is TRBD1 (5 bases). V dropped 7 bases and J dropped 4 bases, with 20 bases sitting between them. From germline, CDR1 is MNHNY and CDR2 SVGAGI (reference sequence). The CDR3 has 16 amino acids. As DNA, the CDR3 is TGTGCCAGCACCAAAGGGGCCCCGACAATATACAATGAGCAGTTCTTC. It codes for CASTKGAPTIYNEQFF.

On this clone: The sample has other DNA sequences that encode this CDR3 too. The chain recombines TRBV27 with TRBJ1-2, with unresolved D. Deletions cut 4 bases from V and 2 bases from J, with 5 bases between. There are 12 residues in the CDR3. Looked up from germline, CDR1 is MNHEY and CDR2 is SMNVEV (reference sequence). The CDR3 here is CASSSENYGYTF. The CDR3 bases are TGTGCCAGCAGTTCAGAAAACTATGGCTACACCTTC.

In DNA, the CDR3 is TGTGCCATCAGAGAGGACAGGGACTACGAGCAGTACTTC. Amino acid sequence: CAIREDRDYEQYF. The V gene is TRBV10-3, the J gene TRBJ2-5, with 8 nucleotides matching TRBD1. The DNA end is more similar to TRBJ2-7, so the J call may be wrong. This CDR3 has 13 residues. The germline V gene has CDR1 ENHRY and CDR2 SYGVKD.

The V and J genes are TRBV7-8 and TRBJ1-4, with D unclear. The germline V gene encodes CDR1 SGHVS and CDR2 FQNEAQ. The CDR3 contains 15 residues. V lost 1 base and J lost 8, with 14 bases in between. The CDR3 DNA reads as TGTGCCAGCAGCTTAGAACTCACCACCGGGGAAAAACTGTTTTTT. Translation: CASSLELTTGEKLFF.

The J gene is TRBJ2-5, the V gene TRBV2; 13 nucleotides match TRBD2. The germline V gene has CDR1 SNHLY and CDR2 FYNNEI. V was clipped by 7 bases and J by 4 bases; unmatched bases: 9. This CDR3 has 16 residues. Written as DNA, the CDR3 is TGTGCCAGCACCGCACTAGCGGGGGGGCTCAGAGAGACCCAGTACTTC. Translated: CASTALAGGLRETQYF.

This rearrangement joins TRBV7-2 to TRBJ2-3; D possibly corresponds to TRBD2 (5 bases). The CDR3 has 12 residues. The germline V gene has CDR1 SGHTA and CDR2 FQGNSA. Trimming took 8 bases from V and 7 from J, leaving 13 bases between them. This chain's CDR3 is CASFGSGYTQYF. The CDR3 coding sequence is TGTGCCAGCTTTGGGAGCGGATATACGCAGTATTTT.

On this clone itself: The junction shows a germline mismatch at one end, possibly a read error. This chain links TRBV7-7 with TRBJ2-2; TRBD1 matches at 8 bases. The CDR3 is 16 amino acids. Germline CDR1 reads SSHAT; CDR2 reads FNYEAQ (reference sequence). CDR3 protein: CASSSPAGTGSGELFF. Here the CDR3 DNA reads TGTGCTAGCAGCTCTCCCGCCGGGACAGGATCCGGGGAGCTGTTTTTT. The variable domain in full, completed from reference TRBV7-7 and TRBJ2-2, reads GAGVSQSPRYKVTKRGQDVTLRCDPISSHATLYWYQQALGQGPEFLTYFNYEAQPDKSGLPSDRFSAERPEGSISTLTIQRTEQRDSAMYRCASSSPAGTGSGELFFGEGSRLTVL.

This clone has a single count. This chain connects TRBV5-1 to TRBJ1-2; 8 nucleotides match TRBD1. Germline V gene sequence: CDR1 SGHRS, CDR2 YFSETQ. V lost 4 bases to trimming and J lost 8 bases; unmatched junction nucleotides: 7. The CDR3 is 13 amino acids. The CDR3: CASSPDRVGGYTF. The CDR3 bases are TGCGCCAGCAGCCCGGACAGGGTCGGCGGCTACACCTTC.

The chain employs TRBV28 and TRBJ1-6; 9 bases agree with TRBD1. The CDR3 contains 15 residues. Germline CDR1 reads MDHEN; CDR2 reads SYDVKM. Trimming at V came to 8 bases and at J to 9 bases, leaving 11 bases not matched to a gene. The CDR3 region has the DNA TGTGCCAGCGCAGGGGGGACAGGGATTCGTTCACCCCTCCACTTT. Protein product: CASAGGTGIRSPLHF.